The text below deals with one T cell receptor (beta chain). Its specificity is not known. The data were obtained in a study of T cell responses to AZD1222 COVID-19 vaccine. Study-wide background: Pooling of second doses given at about 4 or about 12 weeks was done. Findings and limits, study-wide: In the spike-specific TCR repertoire, nearly half reportedly target unmutated variant regions.

Some clones are missing from TCRdb's copy, which holds only in-frame ones; the method was immunoSEQ multiplex PCR. The data contain under 110,000 clones, 90% of them singletons. The source is an adult in good health. The sample here was peripheral blood, taken on day 0 of AZD1222 vaccination.

In DNA form, the CDR3 reads TGTGCCATCTACGGGAGCTCCTACGAGCAGTACTTC. Amino acid sequence: CAIYGSSYEQYF. This rearrangement joins TRBV28 to TRBJ2-7, with D possibly TRBD2 on 6 matching bases. V shed 10 bases and J shed 0 bases, with 10 bases lying between them. Germline values: CDR1 MDHEN, CDR2 SYDVKM. This CDR3 spans 12 amino acids.